The rows below give T cell receptor beta chains drawn from one sample of a study of cytomegalovirus exposure and HLA in healthy donors. The method was immunoSEQ multiplex PCR; TCRdb's version includes in-frame clones alone and lacks a portion of them. The data contain 170,000 or so clones, around 83% of them singletons. The sample consisted of PBMCs. The receptors were sampled from a man in his forties or fifties in good health and CMV-seropositive. Each CDR3 is given with its conserved first and last residue. Each record gives: clone size, D gene, V gene, J gene, CDR3 DNA, CDR3 protein. A D gene is named only where the DNA matches it firmly. A clone size is listed for some rows: how often the clone was seen (once, few, many), or a class if it is expanded.

abundance: NA
d_gene: TRBD2
v_gene: TRBV29-1
j_gene: TRBJ2-1
CDR3nt: TGCAGCGCAGACCCGGGACTAACGAATGAGCAGTTCTTC
CDR3aa: CSADPGLTNEQFF

abundance: NA
d_gene: TRBD1
v_gene: TRBV2
j_gene: TRBJ2-1
CDR3nt: TGTGCCAGCAGTCGGGACAGGGTAGACAATGAGCAGTTCTTC
CDR3aa: CASSRDRVDNEQFF

abundance: NA
d_gene: TRBD1
v_gene: TRBV18
j_gene: TRBJ1-2
CDR3nt: TGTGCCAGCTCTTCAGGGGGCGCCTATGGCTACACCTTC
CDR3aa: CASSSGGAYGYTF

abundance: NA
d_gene: NA
v_gene: TRBV29-1
j_gene: TRBJ2-1
CDR3nt: TGCAGCGTTGAATCTCCCAGATCCCTAGACTATGAGCAGTTCTTC
CDR3aa: CSVESPRSLDYEQFF

abundance: few
d_gene: NA
v_gene: TRBV5-5
j_gene: TRBJ1-6
CDR3nt: TGTGCCAGCAGCTTTCAGCAGGGCGGCGGTTCACCCCTCCACTTT
CDR3aa: CASSFQQGGGSPLHF

abundance: NA
d_gene: NA
v_gene: TRBV7-3
j_gene: TRBJ2-7
CDR3nt: TGTGCCAGCAGCTTGAATGGGGGGGGGCCGTACGAGCAGTACTTC
CDR3aa: CASSLNGGGPYEQYF

abundance: NA
d_gene: TRBD2
v_gene: TRBV6-5
j_gene: TRBJ2-3
CDR3nt: TGTGCCAGCAGTTATACCGGGACTAGCCGCGCAGATACGCAGTATTTT
CDR3aa: CASSYTGTSRADTQYF

abundance: NA
d_gene: NA
v_gene: TRBV5-8
j_gene: TRBJ1-3
CDR3nt: TGTGCCAGCAGCCTGGGCCTGCGCGGGGGAAACACCATATATTTT
CDR3aa: CASSLGLRGGNTIYF

abundance: NA
d_gene: TRBD1
v_gene: TRBV6-5
j_gene: TRBJ1-1
CDR3nt: TGTGCCAGCAGTAACCGGGACAGACACACTGAAGCTTTCTTT
CDR3aa: CASSNRDRHTEAFF

abundance: few
d_gene: NA
v_gene: TRBV5-6
j_gene: TRBJ1-1
CDR3nt: TGTGCCAGCAGCTTGTTGACAGTCCCTAACACTGAAGCTTTCTTT
CDR3aa: CASSLLTVPNTEAFF

abundance: NA
d_gene: TRBD2
v_gene: TRBV13
j_gene: TRBJ2-3
CDR3nt: TGTGCCAGCAGCTCAGGGGGACTAGCCACAGATACGCAGTATTTT
CDR3aa: CASSSGGLATDTQYF

abundance: NA
d_gene: NA
v_gene: TRBV19
j_gene: TRBJ1-5
CDR3nt: TGTGCCAGTAGTACCCAGACAGAGCTTAGCAATCAGCCCCAGCATTTT
CDR3aa: CASSTQTELSNQPQHF

abundance: NA
d_gene: NA
v_gene: TRBV18
j_gene: TRBJ1-1
CDR3nt: TGTGCCAGCTCACTTACAACAAACACTGAAGCTTTCTTT
CDR3aa: CASSLTTNTEAFF

abundance: NA
d_gene: TRBD1
v_gene: TRBV4-1
j_gene: TRBJ1-2
CDR3nt: TGCGCCAGCAGCCAAGCCCCCGGGGCAGGGGGATTCTATGGCTACACCTTC
CDR3aa: CASSQAPGAGGFYGYTF

abundance: NA
d_gene: NA
v_gene: TRBV6-1
j_gene: TRBJ1-4
CDR3nt: TGTGCCAGCAGGGTGGGACACCTGAATGAAAAACTGTTTTTT
CDR3aa: CASRVGHLNEKLFF

abundance: few
d_gene: TRBD2
v_gene: TRBV10-2
j_gene: TRBJ2-1
CDR3nt: TGCGCCAGCAGGGGGAGGGAGCTTGAGCAGTTCTTC
CDR3aa: CASRGRELEQFF

abundance: NA
d_gene: NA
v_gene: TRBV5-1
j_gene: TRBJ1-6
CDR3nt: TGCGCCAGTTCGACAGGAAGCGCCCATAATTCACCCCTCCACTTT
CDR3aa: CASSTGSAHNSPLHF

abundance: once
d_gene: NA
v_gene: TRBV20-1
j_gene: TRBJ1-1
CDR3nt: TGCAGTGCTAGACTACCTGAAGCTTTCTTT
CDR3aa: CSARLPEAFF

abundance: once
d_gene: TRBD1
v_gene: TRBV5-1
j_gene: TRBJ1-6
CDR3nt: TGCGCCAGCAGCCCACAGGGGGCGCTTTCACCCCTCCACTTT
CDR3aa: CASSPQGALSPLHF

abundance: NA
d_gene: NA
v_gene: TRBV5-6
j_gene: TRBJ1-6
CDR3nt: TGTGCCAGCAGTTCTGGACAGAGCTCCTATAATTCACCCCTCCACTTT
CDR3aa: CASSSGQSSYNSPLHF

abundance: NA
d_gene: NA
v_gene: TRBV21-1
j_gene: TRBJ2-2
CDR3nt: TGTGCCAGACCAGCGGGAGGCTCGAACACCGGGGAGCTGTTTTTT
CDR3aa: CARPAGGSNTGELFF

abundance: once
d_gene: TRBD2
v_gene: TRBV18
j_gene: TRBJ2-7
CDR3nt: TGTGCCAGCTCTCTAGCGGGGGGTGGAGAGCAGTACTTC
CDR3aa: CASSLAGGGEQYF

abundance: NA
d_gene: NA
v_gene: TRBV5-6
j_gene: TRBJ2-1
CDR3nt: TGTGCCAGCAGCTTGGATAGCACTGAGCAGTTCTTC
CDR3aa: CASSLDSTEQFF

abundance: once
d_gene: NA
v_gene: TRBV10-2
j_gene: TRBJ1-1
CDR3nt: TGCGCCAGCGGACATCGGGTAGGGGACACTGAAGCTTTCTTT
CDR3aa: CASGHRVGDTEAFF

abundance: NA
d_gene: TRBD2
v_gene: TRBV5-1
j_gene: TRBJ2-5
CDR3nt: TGCGCCAGCAGCTTGGCCTCTCTAGCGGGAGGGGAGACCCAGTACTTC
CDR3aa: CASSLASLAGGETQYF

abundance: once
d_gene: TRBD1
v_gene: TRBV11-3
j_gene: TRBJ2-1
CDR3nt: TGTGCCAGCAGCTCCCCGGGACAGGGCTCCCACAATGAGCAGTTCTTC
CDR3aa: CASSSPGQGSHNEQFF

abundance: NA
d_gene: TRBD1
v_gene: TRBV7-9
j_gene: TRBJ2-1
CDR3nt: TGTGCCAGCACCCCCCAGGGGGTAGGCGCCTACAATGAGCAGTTCTTC
CDR3aa: CASTPQGVGAYNEQFF

abundance: NA
d_gene: TRBD2
v_gene: TRBV14
j_gene: TRBJ2-1
CDR3nt: TGTGCCAGCAGCCAAAGAGGGCTAGCGGGGTATAATGAGCAGTTCTTC
CDR3aa: CASSQRGLAGYNEQFF

abundance: NA
d_gene: TRBD2
v_gene: TRBV5-4
j_gene: TRBJ2-3
CDR3nt: TGTGCCAGCAGCTCGGGACTAGCGGGGGCCGGGGATACGCAGTATTTT
CDR3aa: CASSSGLAGAGDTQYF

abundance: NA
d_gene: NA
v_gene: TRBV5-1
j_gene: TRBJ1-4
CDR3nt: TGCGCCAGCAGGGGGCAGGATTCGGGTGAAAAACTGTTTTTT
CDR3aa: CASRGQDSGEKLFF

abundance: NA
d_gene: TRBD2
v_gene: TRBV9
j_gene: TRBJ2-5
CDR3nt: TGTGCCAGCAGCTTGGGACTAGCGGGAGTTAAAGAGACCCAGTACTTC
CDR3aa: CASSLGLAGVKETQYF

abundance: NA
d_gene: NA
v_gene: TRBV6-6
j_gene: TRBJ1-5
CDR3nt: TGTGCCAGCAGTTACTCTGCAGGGGCGCAGAATCAGCCCCAGCATTTT
CDR3aa: CASSYSAGAQNQPQHF

abundance: NA
d_gene: NA
v_gene: TRBV7-7
j_gene: TRBJ2-5
CDR3nt: TGTGCTAGCAGCTTAGAGGGGAGGGAGACCCAGTACTTC
CDR3aa: CASSLEGRETQYF

abundance: NA
d_gene: TRBD1
v_gene: TRBV28
j_gene: TRBJ1-5
CDR3nt: TGTGCCAGCAGTATGCCGGGACAGGGGGCTAGCAATCAGCCCCAGCATTTT
CDR3aa: CASSMPGQGASNQPQHF

abundance: NA
d_gene: NA
v_gene: TRBV6-4
j_gene: TRBJ2-1
CDR3nt: TGTGCCAGCAGTGAAAGCCTAGGGGTCAACAATGAGCAGTTCTTC
CDR3aa: CASSESLGVNNEQFF

abundance: few
d_gene: NA
v_gene: TRBV15
j_gene: TRBJ1-1
CDR3nt: TGTGCCACCAGCAGAGGAATTCAACAGGGTATCAATGAAGCTTTCTTT
CDR3aa: CATSRGIQQGINEAFF

abundance: NA
d_gene: NA
v_gene: TRBV5-1
j_gene: TRBJ1-2
CDR3nt: TGCGCCAGCAGCTTAACAGGGAATGGCTACACCTTC
CDR3aa: CASSLTGNGYTF

abundance: NA
d_gene: TRBD1
v_gene: TRBV20-1
j_gene: TRBJ1-1
CDR3nt: TGCAGTGCATCAACAGGGGTTTCAGCTTTCTTT
CDR3aa: CSASTGVSAFF

abundance: few
d_gene: NA
v_gene: TRBV29-1
j_gene: TRBJ1-2
CDR3nt: TGCAGCGTTGATTCCGCGGGCTCCAATGGCGGCTACACCTTC
CDR3aa: CSVDSAGSNGGYTF

abundance: NA
d_gene: TRBD2
v_gene: TRBV7-3
j_gene: TRBJ2-1
CDR3nt: TGTGCCAGCAGCTCGCTACCTCGCCGAGCGGGGGTAAATGAGCAGTTCTTC
CDR3aa: CASSSLPRRAGVNEQFF

abundance: NA
d_gene: NA
v_gene: TRBV27
j_gene: TRBJ2-7
CDR3nt: TGTGCCAGCAGTTTAAGGCAGGCCTACGAGCAGTACTTC
CDR3aa: CASSLRQAYEQYF

abundance: NA
d_gene: NA
v_gene: TRBV11-2
j_gene: TRBJ1-2
CDR3nt: TGTGCCAGCAGCTTGTCGGTCGGGAGGGGCTATGGCTACACCTTC
CDR3aa: CASSLSVGRGYGYTF

abundance: NA
d_gene: TRBD1
v_gene: TRBV27
j_gene: TRBJ1-1
CDR3nt: TGTGCCAGCAGTTCGGGGACAGGGGATGAAGCTTTCTTT
CDR3aa: CASSSGTGDEAFF

abundance: NA
d_gene: NA
v_gene: TRBV14
j_gene: TRBJ2-2
CDR3nt: TGTGCCAGCAGCTCCTTCTTTCGCACCGGGGAGCTGTTTTTT
CDR3aa: CASSSFFRTGELFF

abundance: NA
d_gene: TRBD2
v_gene: TRBV5-1
j_gene: TRBJ2-2
CDR3nt: TGCGCCAGCAGCCCAAAGACTAGCGGGTTGGGGGAGCTGTTTTTT
CDR3aa: CASSPKTSGLGELFF

abundance: NA
d_gene: NA
v_gene: TRBV6-1
j_gene: TRBJ1-3
CDR3nt: TGTGCCAGCAGTGAAGTAGACTTCTCTGGAAACACCATATATTTT
CDR3aa: CASSEVDFSGNTIYF

abundance: NA
d_gene: TRBD2
v_gene: TRBV4-1
j_gene: TRBJ2-4
CDR3nt: TGCGCCAGCAGCCAAGCTTCGGGAGGGAGGGACATTCAGTACTTC
CDR3aa: CASSQASGGRDIQYF

abundance: NA
d_gene: TRBD2
v_gene: TRBV6-1
j_gene: TRBJ2-1
CDR3nt: TGTGCCAGCTCACTAGCGAACCTTTACAATGAGCAGTTCTTC
CDR3aa: CASSLANLYNEQFF

abundance: NA
d_gene: NA
v_gene: TRBV19
j_gene: TRBJ2-6
CDR3nt: TGTGCCAGTAGTATAGATAGGGGCCCCGGGGCCAACGTCCTGACTTTC
CDR3aa: CASSIDRGPGANVLTF

abundance: NA
d_gene: NA
v_gene: TRBV29-1
j_gene: TRBJ1-1
CDR3nt: TGCAGCGCCGCGACAAACGCGAACACTGAAGCTTTCTTT
CDR3aa: CSAATNANTEAFF

abundance: NA
d_gene: NA
v_gene: TRBV5-4
j_gene: TRBJ2-5
CDR3nt: TGTGCCAGCAGCTTGGGTGCGGGTTGGAGAGAGACCCAGTACTTC
CDR3aa: CASSLGAGWRETQYF

abundance: NA
d_gene: NA
v_gene: TRBV6-1
j_gene: TRBJ1-5
CDR3nt: TGTGCCAGCAGTGACAGGAATCAGGGCAATCAGCCCCAGCATTTT
CDR3aa: CASSDRNQGNQPQHF

abundance: NA
d_gene: TRBD2
v_gene: TRBV29-1
j_gene: TRBJ2-7
CDR3nt: TGCAGCGCCGCCGGGGCGGGGGACTGGGGGGAGCAGTACTTC
CDR3aa: CSAAGAGDWGEQYF

abundance: NA
d_gene: TRBD1
v_gene: TRBV7-8
j_gene: TRBJ1-2
CDR3nt: TGTGCCAGCAGCTCCCGGGACAGGGTCTATGGCTACACCTTC
CDR3aa: CASSSRDRVYGYTF

abundance: NA
d_gene: TRBD2
v_gene: TRBV6-5
j_gene: TRBJ2-1
CDR3nt: TGTGCCAGCAGTTACTCGAGCCTAGCGGCCAATGAGCAGTTCTTC
CDR3aa: CASSYSSLAANEQFF